This is a list of T cell receptor beta chains from one sample in a study of T cell changes during pregnancy in multiple sclerosis. The assay was immunoSEQ multiplex PCR, and TCRdb's table has in-frame clones only and misses some. The table records approximately 79,000 clones, more than 80% of them present only once. The source was CD4+ T cells from peripheral blood mononuclear cells, collected before pregnancy. These receptor sequences come from a female donor with multiple sclerosis, enrolled in a pregnancy study. Each CDR3 is given with its conserved first and last residue. Fields, in order: V gene, D gene, clone size, J gene, CDR3 DNA, CDR3 protein. A D gene is named only where the DNA matches it firmly. Some rows mark clone size as missing; the rest say once, few, many or name a class of expanded clone.

TRBV9,NA,once,TRBJ2-1,TGTGCCAGCAGCCTCGCCCCTTCGCGCGCGGGTGAGCAGTTCTTC,CASSLAPSRAGEQFF
TRBV6-5,NA,NA,TRBJ1-2,TGTGCCAGCAGTTACTCGGGGCAGAGGAATGGCTACACCTTC,CASSYSGQRNGYTF
TRBV7-3,TRBD2,NA,TRBJ2-1,TGTGCCAGCAGCCCCCCCGGGGGGGTTTACAATGAGCAGTTCTTC,CASSPPGGVYNEQFF
TRBV5-1,TRBD1,few,TRBJ1-1,TGCGCCAGCAGCTTGGCCTTGGGACAGCTTGAAGCTTTCTTT,CASSLALGQLEAFF
TRBV7-9,TRBD1,NA,TRBJ1-5,TGTGCCAGCAGCCAGGGGGCAGAACAGCCCCAGCATTTT,CASSQGAEQPQHF
TRBV30,NA,NA,TRBJ2-1,TGTGCCTGGAGTGTACTTGTTGAAGTCAATGAGCAGTTCTTC,CAWSVLVEVNEQFF
TRBV9,TRBD2,NA,TRBJ2-3,TGTGCCAGCAGCGTAGCGTCGTTAGGGTTAGCGGGGCCTCACACAGATACGCAGTATTTT,CASSVASLGLAGPHTDTQYF
TRBV7-9,TRBD1,NA,TRBJ2-6,TGTGCCAGCAGCACCCGGACAGGGCCCCTCTCTGGGGCCAACGTCCTGACTTTC,CASSTRTGPLSGANVLTF
TRBV2,NA,once,TRBJ1-6,TGTGCCAGCAAGGAGGAGTCGTCCTATAATTCACCCCTCCACTTT,CASKEESSYNSPLHF
TRBV30,NA,NA,TRBJ1-3,TGTGCCTGGAGTGTAGTCCCAGCTGGAAACACCATATATTTT,CAWSVVPAGNTIYF
TRBV5-8,TRBD1,NA,TRBJ1-3,TGTGCCAGCAGCTCCCGGACAGGCTTCTCTGGAAACACCATATATTTT,CASSSRTGFSGNTIYF
TRBV5-5,NA,NA,TRBJ2-1,TGTGCCAGCAGCTTGTCATACAATGAGCAGTTCTTC,CASSLSYNEQFF
TRBV4-2,NA,once,TRBJ2-3,TGTGCCAGCAGCCATACCCCCTGGGGGGGGCCGGAAGATACGCAGTATTTT,CASSHTPWGGPEDTQYF
TRBV5-8,TRBD1,NA,TRBJ2-5,TGTGCCAGCAGCTCCCGGCTGGGACAGGGGGCGGCCGGAGGCCAAGAGACCCAGTACTTC,CASSSRLGQGAAGGQETQYF
TRBV21-1,NA,NA,TRBJ1-2,TGTGCCAGCAGCCCCCACAGGGGGCGAAATGGCTACACCTTC,CASSPHRGRNGYTF
TRBV7-2,NA,NA,TRBJ1-1,TGTGCCAGCAGCTTGGGGGGAGCAGGGAACACTGAAGCTTTCTTT,CASSLGGAGNTEAFF
TRBV7-2,NA,NA,TRBJ2-7,TGTGCCAGCAGCTTACCGGGGTTCTCCTACGAGCAGTACTTC,CASSLPGFSYEQYF
TRBV5-1,NA,once,TRBJ2-5,TGCGCCAGCAGCGAGCAGGCTTCCCAAGAGACCCAGTACTTC,CASSEQASQETQYF